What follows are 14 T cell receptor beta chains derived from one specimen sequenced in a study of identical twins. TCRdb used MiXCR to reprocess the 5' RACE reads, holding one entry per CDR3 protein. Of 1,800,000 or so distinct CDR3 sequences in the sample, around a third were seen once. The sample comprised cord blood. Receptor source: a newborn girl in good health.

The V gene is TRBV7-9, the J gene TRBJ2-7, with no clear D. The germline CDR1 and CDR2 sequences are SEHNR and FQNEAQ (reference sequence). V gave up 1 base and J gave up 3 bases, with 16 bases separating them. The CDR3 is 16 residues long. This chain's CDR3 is CASSLGPRRHSYEQYF. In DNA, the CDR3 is TGTGCCAGCAGCTTAGGCCCCCGGCGGCATAGCTACGAGCAGTACTTC. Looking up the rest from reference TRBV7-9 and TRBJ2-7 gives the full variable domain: DTGVSQNPRHKITKRGQNVTFRCDPISEHNRLYWYRQTLGQGPEFLTYFQNEAQLEKSRLLSDRFSAERPKGSFSTLEIQRTEQGDSAMYLCASSLGPRRHSYEQYFGPGTRLTVT.

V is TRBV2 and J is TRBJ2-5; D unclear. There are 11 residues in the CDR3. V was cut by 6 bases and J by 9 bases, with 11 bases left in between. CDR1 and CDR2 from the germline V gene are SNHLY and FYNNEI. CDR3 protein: CASSDLAPQYF. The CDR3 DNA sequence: TGTGCCAGCAGCGACCTCGCTCCCCAGTACTTC.

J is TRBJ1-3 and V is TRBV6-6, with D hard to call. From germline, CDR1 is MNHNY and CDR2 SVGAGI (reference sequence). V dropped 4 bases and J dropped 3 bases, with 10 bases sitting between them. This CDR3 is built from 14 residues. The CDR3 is CASSLEGNGNTIYF. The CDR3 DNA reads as TGTGCCAGCAGTTTGGAAGGGAATGGAAACACCATATATTTT.

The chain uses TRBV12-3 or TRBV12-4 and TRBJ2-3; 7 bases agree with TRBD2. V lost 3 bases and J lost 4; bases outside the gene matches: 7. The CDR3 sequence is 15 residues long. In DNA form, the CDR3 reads TGTGCCAGCAGTTTTGGCGGGAGAATCGCAGATACGCAGTATTTT. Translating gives CASSFGGRIADTQYF.

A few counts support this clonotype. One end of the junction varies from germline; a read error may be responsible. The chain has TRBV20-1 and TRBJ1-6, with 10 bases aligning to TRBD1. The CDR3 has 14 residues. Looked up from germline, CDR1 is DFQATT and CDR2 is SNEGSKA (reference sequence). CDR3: CSAGQGNYNSPPHF. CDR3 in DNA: TGCAGTGCGGGACAGGGGAACTATAATTCACCCCCCCACTTT.

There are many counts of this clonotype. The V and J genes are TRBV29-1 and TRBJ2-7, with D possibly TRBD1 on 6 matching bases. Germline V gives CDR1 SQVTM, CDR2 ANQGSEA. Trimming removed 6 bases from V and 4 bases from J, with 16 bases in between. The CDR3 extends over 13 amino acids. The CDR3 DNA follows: TGCAGCGTGGTGTTACAGGGTGATTACGAGCAGTACTTC. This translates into CSVVLQGDYEQYF.

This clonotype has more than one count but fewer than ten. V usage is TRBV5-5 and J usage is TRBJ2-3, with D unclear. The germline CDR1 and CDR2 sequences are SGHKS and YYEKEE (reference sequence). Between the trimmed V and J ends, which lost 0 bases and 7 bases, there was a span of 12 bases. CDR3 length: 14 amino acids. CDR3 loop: CASSLAGPVYTQYF. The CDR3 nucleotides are TGTGCCAGCAGCTTGGCAGGTCCAGTTTATACGCAGTATTTT.

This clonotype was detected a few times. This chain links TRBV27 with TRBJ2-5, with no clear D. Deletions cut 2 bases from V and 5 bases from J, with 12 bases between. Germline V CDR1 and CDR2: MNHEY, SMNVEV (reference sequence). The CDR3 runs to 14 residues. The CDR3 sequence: CASSLVGRRETQYF. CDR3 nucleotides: TGTGCCAGCAGTTTAGTAGGCAGAAGGGAGACCCAGTACTTC.

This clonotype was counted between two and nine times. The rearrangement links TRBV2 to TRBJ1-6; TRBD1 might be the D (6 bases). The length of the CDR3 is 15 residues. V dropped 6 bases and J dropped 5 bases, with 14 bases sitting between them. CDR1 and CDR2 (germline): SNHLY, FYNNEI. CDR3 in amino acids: CASRMEGVNNSPLHF. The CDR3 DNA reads TGTGCCAGCAGGATGGAGGGGGTTAATAATTCACCCCTCCACTTT.

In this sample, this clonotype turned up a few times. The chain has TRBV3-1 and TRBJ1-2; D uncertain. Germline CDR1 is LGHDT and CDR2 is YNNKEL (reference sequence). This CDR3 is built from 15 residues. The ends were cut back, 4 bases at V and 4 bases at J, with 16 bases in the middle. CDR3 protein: CASSPPGSVFYGYTF. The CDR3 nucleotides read TGTGCCAGCAGCCCTCCCGGTAGCGTATTCTATGGCTACACCTTC.

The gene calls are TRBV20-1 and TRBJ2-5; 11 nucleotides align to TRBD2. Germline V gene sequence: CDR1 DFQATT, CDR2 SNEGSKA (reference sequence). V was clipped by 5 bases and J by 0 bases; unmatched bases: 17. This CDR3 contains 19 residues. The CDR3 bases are TGCAGTGCTTTCACCAGGCTAGCGGGGGGCAATCCGTACCAAGAGACCCAGTACTTC. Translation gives CSAFTRLAGGNPYQETQYF.

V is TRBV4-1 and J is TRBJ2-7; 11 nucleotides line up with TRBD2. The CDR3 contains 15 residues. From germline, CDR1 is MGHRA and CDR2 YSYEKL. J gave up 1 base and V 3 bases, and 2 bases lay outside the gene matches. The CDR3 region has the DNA TGCGCCAGCAGCCACCGACTAGCGGGATCCTACGAGCAGTACTTC. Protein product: CASSHRLAGSYEQYF.

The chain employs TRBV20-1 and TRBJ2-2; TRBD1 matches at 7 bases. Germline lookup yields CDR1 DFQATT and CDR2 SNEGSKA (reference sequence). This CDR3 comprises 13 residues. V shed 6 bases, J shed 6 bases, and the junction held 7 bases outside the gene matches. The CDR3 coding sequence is TGCAGTGCCCGACGACAGGGCCCCGGGGAGCTGTTTTTT. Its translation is CSARRQGPGELFF.

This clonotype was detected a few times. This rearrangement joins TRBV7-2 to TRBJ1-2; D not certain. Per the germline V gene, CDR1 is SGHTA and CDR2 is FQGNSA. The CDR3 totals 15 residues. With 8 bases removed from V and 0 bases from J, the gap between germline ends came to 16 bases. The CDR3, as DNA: TGTGCCAGCCAATTAGGGCCAGAGCCTAACTATGGCTACACCTTC. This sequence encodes CASQLGPEPNYGYTF.